The 32 T cell receptor beta chains below were found in one sample sequenced in a study of cytomegalovirus exposure and HLA in healthy donors. In the PCR, 60 Vbeta and 13 Jbeta primers were used. Using immunoSEQ multiplex PCR, the repertoire was profiled, and TCRdb retains in-frame clones only, with some absent. The data hold approximately 70,000 clones, with around 77% observed a single time. Specimen: PBMCs. These receptors were taken from a man over 45 in good health and CMV-seronegative.

V and J are TRBV15 and TRBJ1-2; 8 positions match TRBD1. CDR1 LNHNV and CDR2 YYDKDF come from the germline V gene (reference sequence). With 9 bases clipped from V and 6 bases from J, the junction kept 3 bases outside the gene matches. The CDR3 loop spans 11 amino acids. This CDR3 is CATDRGNGYTF. The DNA for the CDR3 is TGTGCCACAGACAGGGGTAATGGCTACACCTTC.

The chain uses TRBV28 and TRBJ2-2, with TRBD2 matching 13 bases. The CDR3 has 16 residues. CDR1 is MDHEN, CDR2 SYDVKM, per germline. V lost 6 bases, J lost 7 bases, and 8 bases stayed unmatched. This CDR3 is CASSQSGLAGYGELFF. CDR3 coding DNA: TGTGCCAGCAGCCAATCGGGACTAGCGGGATACGGGGAGCTGTTTTTT.

V usage is TRBV30 and J usage is TRBJ2-1, with TRBD2 matching 16 bases. The J segment lost 0 bases and the V segment lost 2 bases, leaving 7 bases of the junction unmatched. CDR3 length equals 19 residues. The V gene's germline CDR1 is GTSNPN and CDR2 SVGIG (reference sequence). CDR3 protein: CAWSNPGLAGGSSYNEQFF. The DNA for the CDR3 is TGTGCCTGGAGTAATCCGGGACTAGCGGGAGGGAGCTCCTACAATGAGCAGTTCTTC.

This clone was seen once. The gene calls are TRBV6-5 and TRBJ1-1; tentative D call: TRBD1 (5 bases). V was shortened by 6 bases and J by 11 bases, with 19 bases between the two germline ends. The CDR3 totals 13 residues. Germline lookup yields CDR1 MNHEY and CDR2 SVGAGI. This CDR3 reads CASRESARVWAFF. The CDR3 nucleotides read TGTGCCAGCAGAGAGAGCGCCAGGGTTTGGGCTTTCTTT.

This clone was counted only a few times. This chain links TRBV10-1 with TRBJ1-2; TRBD1 matches 11 bases. The V and J ends lost 6 bases and 4 bases, in that order; junction bases with no gene match: 10. The length of the CDR3 is 16 residues. Looked up from germline, CDR1 is WNHNN and CDR2 is SYGVQD (reference sequence). CDR3 loop: CASSRDRGSPAYGYTF. The DNA of the CDR3 is TGCGCCAGCAGCCGGGACAGGGGGTCGCCCGCCTATGGCTACACCTTC.

The chain combines TRBV27 with TRBJ1-1; TRBD1 matches 7 bases. CDR1 and CDR2 (germline): MNHEY, SMNVEV (reference sequence). J was trimmed by 2 bases and V by 3 bases; bases with no gene match: 3. The CDR3 runs to 14 residues. DNA of the CDR3: TGTGCCAGCAGTTTGGGACAGCCTAACACTGAAGCTTTCTTT. Amino acid sequence: CASSLGQPNTEAFF.

The V gene is TRBV7-6, the J gene TRBJ2-3; 10 nucleotides line up with TRBD2. V lost 1 base to trimming and J lost 2 bases; unmatched junction nucleotides: 12. This CDR3 is 19 amino acids long. CDR1 is SGHVS, CDR2 FNYEAQ, per germline. In nucleotides, the CDR3 is TGTGCCAGCAGCTTAGTGGTAGCGGGAGGACTGCTAAACACAGATACGCAGTATTTT. Translated: CASSLVVAGGLLNTDTQYF.

The chain is built from TRBV23-1 and TRBJ1-2; no definite D call. TRBV23-1 is annotated as an ORF whose role is uncertain. Trimming took 3 bases from V and 4 from J, leaving 18 bases between them. The CDR3 has 16 amino acids. CDR3 nucleotides: TGCGCCAGCAGTCAGTGCCGGCTAGGTTGTAGCTATGGCTACACCTTC. Its translation is CASSQCRLGCSYGYTF.

The rearrangement links TRBV27 to TRBJ1-4; 9 nucleotides match TRBD1. CDR3 length: 17 amino acids. V shed 3 bases, J shed 8 bases, and the junction held 13 bases outside the gene matches. Germline CDR1 MNHEY, CDR2 SMNVEV (reference sequence). The CDR3 region is CASSFPPVGTGSEKLFF. The CDR3 coding sequence is TGTGCCAGCAGTTTCCCACCCGTCGGGACAGGGTCCGAAAAACTGTTTTTT.

The genes are TRBV2 and TRBJ2-4, with D tentatively TRBD1 (6 bases). CDR1 is SNHLY, CDR2 FYNNEI, per germline. CDR3 length: 17 amino acids. The germline V and J ends were trimmed by 0 bases and 0 bases, with 12 bases remaining between them. The CDR3 sequence is CASSEANYREAKNIQYF. The CDR3 DNA reads TGTGCCAGCAGTGAAGCGAACTACAGGGAAGCCAAAAACATTCAGTACTTC. Full variable domain (outside the CDR3, taken from reference TRBV2 and TRBJ2-4): EPEVTQTPSHQVTQMGQEVILRCVPISNHLYFYWYRQILGQKVEFLVSFYNNEISEKSEIFDDQFSVERPDGSNFTLKIRSTKLEDSAMYFCASSEANYREAKNIQYFGAGTRLSVL.

This clone came up a few times. This chain uses TRBV7-9 with TRBJ2-7; D remains unclear. The V end was cut by 5 bases, the J end by 6 bases, with 8 bases between. The CDR3 totals 11 residues. From germline, CDR1 is SEHNR and CDR2 FQNEAQ (reference sequence). The CDR3 loop is CASSRQVEQYF. As DNA, the CDR3 is TGTGCCAGCAGCCGCCAGGTCGAGCAGTACTTC. The complete variable domain, with remaining parts taken from reference TRBV7-9 and TRBJ2-7, reads DTGVSQNPRHKITKRGQNVTFRCDPISEHNRLYWYRQTLGQGPEFLTYFQNEAQLEKSRLLSDRFSAERPKGSFSTLEIQRTEQGDSAMYLCASSRQVEQYFGPGTRLTVT.

The chain recombines TRBV7-9 with TRBJ2-1; 9 nucleotides agree with TRBD1. V lost 5 bases, J lost 3 bases, and 8 bases stayed unmatched. The CDR3 spans 16 residues. The germline V gene encodes CDR1 SEHNR and CDR2 FQNEAQ (reference sequence). The CDR3 is CASSPRTGVDYNEQFF. Here the CDR3 DNA reads TGTGCCAGCAGCCCACGGACAGGGGTGGACTACAATGAGCAGTTCTTC.

J is TRBJ1-3 and V is TRBV10-2, with a weak D call TRBD1 (5 bases). The CDR3 has 16 residues. Trimming took 5 bases from V and 0 from J, leaving 14 bases between them. From germline, CDR1 is WSHSY and CDR2 SAAADI. Here the CDR3 reads CASSLRQPSSGNTIYF. Here the CDR3 DNA reads TGCGCCAGCAGTCTCAGACAGCCGAGCTCTGGAAACACCATATATTTT.

The chain recombines TRBV6-1 with TRBJ1-1; 8 bases are a match to TRBD1. Germline CDR1 and CDR2: MNHNS and SASEGT. There are 14 residues in the CDR3. V trimming: 8 bases; J trimming: 4 bases; junction bases outside the gene matches: 9. CDR3 nucleotide sequence: TGTGCCAGCGAAAGAAAAACAGGGGGCACTGAAGCTTTCTTT. Its translation is CASERKTGGTEAFF.

The CDR3: CASHPSGTSTDTQYF. CDR3 nucleotide sequence: TGCGCCAGCCACCCCAGCGGCACCAGCACAGATACGCAGTATTTT. The rearrangement links TRBV5-1 to TRBJ2-3; weak D call: TRBD2 (5 bases). CDR3 length: 15 amino acids. V lost 7 bases and J 0 bases, leaving 15 bases between the germline ends. Germline lookup yields CDR1 SGHRS and CDR2 YFSETQ.

V gene TRBV7-2 combines with J gene TRBJ2-7; D gene unclear. The length of the CDR3 is 14 residues. Trimming cost V 1 base and J 3 bases, with 10 bases left between them. Per the germline V gene, CDR1 is SGHTA and CDR2 is FQGNSA. Here the CDR3 reads CASSLVGGSYEQYF. CDR3 bases: TGTGCCAGCAGCTTAGTAGGCGGTAGCTACGAGCAGTACTTC.

The chain has TRBV28 and TRBJ2-5; TRBD2 aligns across 7 bases. V lost 3 bases and J lost 2; bases outside the gene matches: 6. The CDR3 length is 15 residues. CDR1 is MDHEN and CDR2 is SYDVKM in the germline V gene. The CDR3 region is CASSFWGGVQETQYF. The CDR3 region has the DNA TGTGCCAGCAGTTTTTGGGGAGGGGTACAAGAGACCCAGTACTTC.

The rearrangement uses TRBV28 and TRBJ1-1, with TRBD1 as a possible D gene (6 bases). Trimming stripped 6 bases from V and 1 base from J, with 12 bases between. The germline V gene encodes CDR1 MDHEN and CDR2 SYDVKM. The CDR3 sequence is 14 residues long. CDR3 sequence (DNA): TGTGCCAGCAGGGCCCCCAGGGGGAACACTGAAGCTTTCTTT. This translates into CASRAPRGNTEAFF.

This rearrangement joins TRBV5-6 to TRBJ1-3; no clear D. V was trimmed by 2 bases and J by 0 bases, leaving 6 bases between them. This CDR3 is built from 14 residues. Germline CDR1 SGHDT, CDR2 YYEEEE. The CDR3 region has the DNA TGTGCCAGCAGCTTAATAGACTCTGGAAACACCATATATTTT. Protein product: CASSLIDSGNTIYF.

The rearrangement links TRBV16 to TRBJ1-1, with a possible D match to TRBD1 (5 bases). Per germline, CDR1 KGHSY and CDR2 FQNENV. Between the trimmed V and J ends, which lost 2 bases and 0 bases, there was a span of 7 bases. The CDR3 is 14 residues long. CDR3 DNA sequence: TGTGCCAGCAGCCAACAACAGGTGAACACTGAAGCTTTCTTT. As protein: CASSQQQVNTEAFF.

The chain uses TRBV19 and TRBJ1-1, with a tentative D call TRBD1 (6 bases). Trimming shortened V by 2 bases and J by 10 bases, and 11 bases separated the two germline ends. The CDR3 has 12 residues. Per the germline V gene, CDR1 is LNHDA and CDR2 is SQIVND (reference sequence). Written as DNA, the CDR3 is TGTGCCAGTAGTATAAGGACAGAATCAGCTTTCTTT. It encodes CASSIRTESAFF. The complete variable domain, with remaining parts taken from reference TRBV19 and TRBJ1-1, reads DGGITQSPKYLFRKEGQNVTLSCEQNLNHDAMYWYRQDPGQGLRLIYYSQIVNDFQKGDIAEGYSVSREKKESFPLTVTSAQKNPTAFYLCASSIRTESAFFGQGTRLTVV.

The chain has TRBV9 and TRBJ2-1; 10 positions agree with TRBD2. Looked up from germline, CDR1 is SGDLS and CDR2 is YYNGEE. This CDR3 has 13 amino acids. The V and J ends lost 3 bases and 11 bases, in that order; junction bases with no gene match: 5. DNA for the CDR3: TGTGCCAGCAGCGGGACTAGCGGTAGCAAGCAGTTCTTC. This gives the protein CASSGTSGSKQFF.

The chain joins TRBV10-2 to TRBJ1-1; 9 nucleotides match TRBD1. Germline CDR1 WSHSY, CDR2 SAAADI. V was clipped by 7 bases and J by 5 bases; unmatched bases: 11. The CDR3 consists of 15 residues. The chain's CDR3 is CASKETGGVGTEAFF. The CDR3 DNA sequence: TGCGCCAGCAAAGAAACAGGGGGCGTTGGTACTGAAGCTTTCTTT.

This rearrangement joins TRBV6-4 to TRBJ1-2; 7 bases fit TRBD1. The CDR3 contains 14 residues. V was pared by 5 bases and J by 7 bases, with 10 bases of the junction left unmatched. The germline CDR1 and CDR2 sequences are MRHNA and SNTAGT. The CDR3 DNA follows: TGTGCCAGCAGTCGGAGCGACAGGGAGGCTGGCTACACCTTC. Encoded protein: CASSRSDREAGYTF.

The genes are TRBV19 and TRBJ1-1, with unresolved D. Germline CDR1 and CDR2: LNHDA and SQIVND (reference sequence). With 8 bases removed from V and 0 bases from J, the gap between germline ends came to 7 bases. The CDR3 loop spans 12 amino acids. The CDR3 reads CASGRVNTEAFF. The CDR3 DNA is TGTGCCAGTGGGAGGGTGAACACTGAAGCTTTCTTT.

The V gene is TRBV5-1, the J gene TRBJ2-1, with TRBD2 as a possible D gene (6 bases). This CDR3 is built from 14 residues. V lost 4 bases to trimming and J lost 8 bases, with 16 bases between them. Germline CDR1 is SGHRS and CDR2 is YFSETQ. CDR3 sequence reads: CASSPGGTVDEQFF. The CDR3 DNA reads TGCGCCAGCAGCCCGGGCGGGACGGTGGATGAGCAGTTCTTC.

The V call is TRBV27, the J call TRBJ2-3; 7 bases match TRBD2. Germline V gives CDR1 MNHEY, CDR2 SMNVEV (reference sequence). V was pared by 7 bases and J by 4 bases, with 8 bases of the junction left unmatched. The CDR3 runs 14 residues. The DNA for the CDR3 is TGTGCCAGCAACGCGGGAGTTGTCCCAGATACGCAGTATTTT. Translation gives CASNAGVVPDTQYF.

This rearrangement joins TRBV7-2 to TRBJ2-7; 7 bases are shared with TRBD2. This CDR3 is 14 amino acids long. The germline CDR1 and CDR2 sequences are SGHTA and FQGNSA. Trimming took 6 bases from V and 0 from J; bases not matched to a gene: 5. As DNA, the CDR3 is TGTGCCAGCAGGCTGGGGGGGAGCTCCTACGAGCAGTACTTC. Encoded protein: CASRLGGSSYEQYF.

The rearrangement joins TRBV28 to TRBJ1-1; TRBD1 matches 7 bases. Germline loops: CDR1 MDHEN, CDR2 SYDVKM. Unmatched junction bases numbered 14, after V lost 2 bases and J lost 11 bases. This CDR3 is 15 amino acids long. CDR3 residues: CASSLSRQGLREAFF. In DNA, the CDR3 is TGTGCCAGCAGTTTAAGCCGACAGGGCCTCCGTGAGGCTTTCTTT.

This chain uses TRBV4-2 with TRBJ2-5; D might be TRBD2 (5 bases). The ends were cut back, 5 bases at V and 4 bases at J, with 17 bases in the middle. Germline CDR1 LGHNA, CDR2 YNFKEQ. This CDR3 comprises 15 residues. In nucleotides, the CDR3 is TGTGCCAGCAGCGTCCGACTGCGCGGAGGAGAGACCCAGTACTTC. This translates into CASSVRLRGGETQYF.

The gene calls are TRBV27 and TRBJ1-2; TRBD1 might be the D (6 bases). Germline CDR1 and CDR2: MNHEY and SMNVEV (reference sequence). V was cut by 4 bases and J by 7 bases, with 19 bases left in between. The CDR3 totals 15 residues. CDR3 amino acids: CASSSGAGLSPGYTF. Here the CDR3 DNA reads TGTGCCAGCAGTTCAGGGGCCGGCCTCTCGCCTGGCTACACCTTC.

V usage is TRBV15 and J usage is TRBJ2-1, with D possibly TRBD2 on 6 matching bases. CDR3 length: 17 residues. Germline loops: CDR1 LNHNV, CDR2 YYDKDF (reference sequence). Trimming pared 0 bases from V and 8 bases from J, leaving 20 bases between. The CDR3: CATSRDGGETVGDEQFF. CDR3 nucleotides: TGTGCCACCAGCAGAGATGGAGGGGAGACGGTGGGAGATGAGCAGTTCTTC.